This T cell receptor beta chain emerged from a study of shared clonotypes between healthy human individuals. Across the study: CD8 memory received one plate per donor, CD8 naive two, CD4 memory three and CD4 naive three. Notes on the study in general: Among several donors, 4.5% to 5.5% of naive CD4 clonotypes were found in common.

The J segment lost 13 bases and the V segment lost 4 bases, leaving 12 bases of the junction unmatched. The CDR3 runs to 15 residues. Germline CDR1 reads MDHEN; CDR2 reads SYDVKM. Worth noting for this clone: The antigen remains unidentified.

Each cell subset's genomic DNA was divided evenly among several immunoSEQ plates. The protocol was immunoSEQ multiplex PCR, while the TCRdb copy is restricted to in-frame clones and leaves out a portion. The sample lists about 2.2 million clones; around 93% were seen once. Naive CD8 populations comprised CD45RO-negative cells positively selected for CCR7, excluding terminally differentiated effector memory CD45RA+ cells. This clonotype was obtained from a man aged 18 to 29 in good health. Some clones in this sample may be carry-over from other donors' samples. The chain combines TRBV28 with TRBJ2-1; 11 nucleotides agree with TRBD2. Sequenced input: naive CD8+ T cells from PBMCs. The CDR3 loop reads CASSSYISGRAYQFF. As DNA, the CDR3 is TGTGCCAGCAGTTCCTATATTAGCGGGAGGGCCTACCAGTTCTTC. The whole variable domain, remainder taken from reference TRBV28 and TRBJ2-1, is DVKVTQSSRYLVKRTGEKVFLECVQDMDHENMFWYRQDPGLGLRLIYFSYDVKMKEKGDIPEGYSVSREKKERFSLILESASTNQTSMYLCASSSYISGRAYQFFGPGTRLTVL.